This TCR beta chain was sequenced for a study of shared clonotypes between healthy human individuals. Over several immunoSEQ plates, each subset's genomic DNA was distributed in even portions. On sorted subsets, replicate PCRs used about 200 ng DNA, or 25,000 to 35,000 T cell genomes. Sequencing used immunoSEQ multiplex PCR; TCRdb keeps in-frame clones, though not all of them. The sample holds some 2,100,000 clones, 95% seen once. V was cut by 1 base and J by 3 bases, with 7 bases left in between. The CDR3 runs to 13 residues. The germline CDR1 and CDR2 sequences are GTSNPN and SVGIG (reference sequence). This clone was observed a single time.

V and J are TRBV30 and TRBJ1-5, with D hard to call. The source is a man aged 18 to 29 in good health. Sequenced material: naive CD4+ T cells sorted from blood. Subset meaning: CD45RA+ positively selected. In DNA, the CDR3 is TGTGCCTGGAGTGGGGATTCCAATCAGCCCCAGCATTTT. It codes for CAWSGDSNQPQHF.